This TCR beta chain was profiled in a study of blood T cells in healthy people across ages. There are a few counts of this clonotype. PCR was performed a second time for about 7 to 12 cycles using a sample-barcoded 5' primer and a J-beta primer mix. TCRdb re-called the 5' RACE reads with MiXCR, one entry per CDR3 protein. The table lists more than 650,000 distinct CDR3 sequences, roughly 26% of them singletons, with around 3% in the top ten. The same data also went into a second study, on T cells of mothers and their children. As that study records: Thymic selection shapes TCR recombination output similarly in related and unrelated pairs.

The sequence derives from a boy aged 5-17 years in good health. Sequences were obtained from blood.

As DNA, the CDR3 is TGCAGCGTTCTTAGGGGTAGTATTGAAGCTTTCTTT. Translated: CSVLRGSIEAFF. V and J are TRBV29-1 and TRBJ1-1, with D possibly matching TRBD1 (5 bases). This CDR3 region has 12 residues. Trimming cost V 5 bases and J 7 bases, with 14 bases left between them. CDR1 and CDR2 (germline): SQVTM, ANQGSEA.